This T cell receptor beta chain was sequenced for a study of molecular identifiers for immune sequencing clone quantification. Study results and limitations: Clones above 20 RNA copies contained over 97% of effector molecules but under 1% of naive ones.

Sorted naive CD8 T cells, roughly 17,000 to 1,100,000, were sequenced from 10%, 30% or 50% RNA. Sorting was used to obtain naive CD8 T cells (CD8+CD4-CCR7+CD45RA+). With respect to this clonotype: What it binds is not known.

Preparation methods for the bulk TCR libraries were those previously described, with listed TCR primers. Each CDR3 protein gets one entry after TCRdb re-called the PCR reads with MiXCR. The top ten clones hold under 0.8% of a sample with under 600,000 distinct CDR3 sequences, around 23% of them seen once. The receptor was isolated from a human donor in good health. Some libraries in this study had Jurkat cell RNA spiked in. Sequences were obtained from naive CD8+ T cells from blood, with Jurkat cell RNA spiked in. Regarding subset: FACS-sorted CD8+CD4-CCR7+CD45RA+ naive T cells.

The CDR3 DNA is TGTGCCAGCAGCCATGGATGGTCGAGGGGGCTGGAGACCCAGTACTTC. Protein: CASSHGWSRGLETQYF. The rearrangement joins TRBV14 to TRBJ2-5; 7 bases align to TRBD1. Trimming at V came to 3 bases and at J to 5 bases, leaving 12 bases not matched to a gene. CDR1 is SGHDN and CDR2 is FVKESK in the germline V gene. This CDR3 has 16 amino acids.